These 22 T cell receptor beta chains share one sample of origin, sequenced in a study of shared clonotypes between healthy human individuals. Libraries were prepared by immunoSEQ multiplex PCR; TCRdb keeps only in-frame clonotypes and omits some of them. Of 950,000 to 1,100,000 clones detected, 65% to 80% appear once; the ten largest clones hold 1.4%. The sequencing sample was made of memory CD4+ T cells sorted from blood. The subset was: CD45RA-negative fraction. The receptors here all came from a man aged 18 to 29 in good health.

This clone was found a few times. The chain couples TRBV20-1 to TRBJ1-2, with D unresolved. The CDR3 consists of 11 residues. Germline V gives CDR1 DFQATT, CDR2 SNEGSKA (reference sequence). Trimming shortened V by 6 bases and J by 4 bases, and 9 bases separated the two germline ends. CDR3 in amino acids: CSAHNPYGYTF. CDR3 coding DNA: TGCAGTGCCCATAATCCCTATGGCTACACCTTC.

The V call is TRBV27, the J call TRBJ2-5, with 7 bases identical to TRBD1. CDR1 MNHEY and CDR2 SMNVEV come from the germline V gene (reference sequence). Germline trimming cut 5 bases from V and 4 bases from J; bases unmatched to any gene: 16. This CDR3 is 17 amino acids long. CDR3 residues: CASSPLGRGLESETQYF. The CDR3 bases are TGTGCCAGCAGTCCTCTTGGTAGGGGGCTAGAATCAGAGACCCAGTACTTC.

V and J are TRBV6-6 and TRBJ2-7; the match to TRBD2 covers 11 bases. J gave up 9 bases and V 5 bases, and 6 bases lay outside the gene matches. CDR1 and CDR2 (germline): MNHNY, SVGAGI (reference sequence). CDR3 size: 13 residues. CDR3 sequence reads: CASSGTSGRGQYF. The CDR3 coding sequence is TGTGCCAGCAGTGGGACTAGCGGACGGGGGCAGTACTTC.

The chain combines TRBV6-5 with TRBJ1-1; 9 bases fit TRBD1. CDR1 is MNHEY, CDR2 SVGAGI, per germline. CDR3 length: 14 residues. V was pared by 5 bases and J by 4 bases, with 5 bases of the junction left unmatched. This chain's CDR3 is CASSQTGGRTEAFF. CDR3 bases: TGTGCCAGCAGTCAGACAGGGGGACGCACTGAAGCTTTCTTT.

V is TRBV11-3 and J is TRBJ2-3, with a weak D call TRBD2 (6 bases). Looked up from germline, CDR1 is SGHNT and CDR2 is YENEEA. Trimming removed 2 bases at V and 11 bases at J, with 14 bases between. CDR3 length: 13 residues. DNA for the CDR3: TGTGCCAGCAGCTTATCGGGAGCCAGAGGGCAGTATTTT. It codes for CASSLSGARGQYF.

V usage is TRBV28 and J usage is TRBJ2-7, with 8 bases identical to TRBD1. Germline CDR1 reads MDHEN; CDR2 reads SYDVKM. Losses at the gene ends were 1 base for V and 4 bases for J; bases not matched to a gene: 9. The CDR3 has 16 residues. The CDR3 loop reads CASSLFPGTGAYEQYF. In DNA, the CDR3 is TGTGCCAGCAGTTTATTCCCCGGGACAGGTGCGTACGAGCAGTACTTC.

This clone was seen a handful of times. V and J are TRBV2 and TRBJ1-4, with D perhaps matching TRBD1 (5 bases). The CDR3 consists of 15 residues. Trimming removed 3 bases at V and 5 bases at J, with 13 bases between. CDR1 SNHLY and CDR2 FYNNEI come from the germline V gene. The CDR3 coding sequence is TGTGCCAGCAGTGATGTAAGCCGGGACAATGAAAAACTGTTTTTT. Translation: CASSDVSRDNEKLFF.

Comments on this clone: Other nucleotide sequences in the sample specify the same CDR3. As DNA, the CDR3 is TGTGCCAGCAGTGAAAGGGAACAGCCCCAGCATTTT. Amino acids: CASSEREQPQHF. The gene calls are TRBV6-1 and TRBJ1-5; no clear D. Germline-derived CDR1 and CDR2 are MNHNS and SASEGT. Between the trimmed V and J ends, which lost 2 bases and 7 bases, there was a span of 6 bases. This CDR3 region has 12 residues.

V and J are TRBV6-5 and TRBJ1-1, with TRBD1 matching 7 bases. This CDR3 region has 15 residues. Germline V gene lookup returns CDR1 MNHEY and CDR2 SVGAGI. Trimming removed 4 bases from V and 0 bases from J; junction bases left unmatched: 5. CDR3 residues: CASSSPGQMNTEAFF. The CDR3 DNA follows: TGTGCCAGCAGTTCCCCGGGACAGATGAACACTGAAGCTTTCTTT.

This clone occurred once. For the CDR3, the DNA is TGTGCCAGCAGAGAGACAGGGAACACTGAAGCTTTCTTT. Translation: CASRETGNTEAFF. The rearrangement joins TRBV6-6 to TRBJ1-1; D is perhaps TRBD1 (6 bases). CDR3 size: 13 residues. Germline V lookup: CDR1 MNHNY, CDR2 SVGAGI (reference sequence). V dropped 6 bases and J dropped 1 base, with 9 bases sitting between them.

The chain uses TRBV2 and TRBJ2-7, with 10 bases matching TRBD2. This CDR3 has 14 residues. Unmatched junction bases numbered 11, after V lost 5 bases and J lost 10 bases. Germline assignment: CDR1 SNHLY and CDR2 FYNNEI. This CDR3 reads CASSPQRTSGSQYF. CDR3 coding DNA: TGTGCCAGCAGTCCTCAGCGGACTAGCGGTTCTCAGTACTTC.

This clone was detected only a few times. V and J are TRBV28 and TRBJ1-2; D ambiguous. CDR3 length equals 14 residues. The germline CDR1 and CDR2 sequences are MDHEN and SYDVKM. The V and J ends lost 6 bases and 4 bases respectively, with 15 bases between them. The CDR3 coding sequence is TGTGCCAGCAGACCAAATGACATGGGCTATGGCTACACCTTC. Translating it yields CASRPNDMGYGYTF.

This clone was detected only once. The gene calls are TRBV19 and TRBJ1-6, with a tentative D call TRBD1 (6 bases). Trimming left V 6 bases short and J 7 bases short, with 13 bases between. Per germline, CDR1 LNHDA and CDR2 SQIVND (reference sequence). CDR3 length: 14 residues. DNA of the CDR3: TGTGCCAGTAGGGAAGCGGGGGCGAATTCACCCCTCCACTTT. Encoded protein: CASREAGANSPLHF. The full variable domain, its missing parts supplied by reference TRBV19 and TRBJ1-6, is DGGITQSPKYLFRKEGQNVTLSCEQNLNHDAMYWYRQDPGQGLRLIYYSQIVNDFQKGDIAEGYSVSREKKESFPLTVTSAQKNPTAFYLCASREAGANSPLHFGNGTRLTVT.

This CDR3 reads CASGQGLNTEAFF. CDR3 DNA sequence: TGTGCCTCCGGACAGGGACTTAACACTGAAGCTTTCTTT. The chain recombines TRBV7-3 with TRBJ1-1, with 8 bases lining up with TRBD1. Trimming at V came to 11 bases and at J to 2 bases, leaving 7 bases not matched to a gene. The CDR3 runs to 13 residues. Germline V lookup: CDR1 SGHTA, CDR2 FQGTGA. The full variable domain, with the rest looked up from reference TRBV7-3 and TRBJ1-1, is GAGVSQTPSNKVTEKGKYVELRCDPISGHTALYWYRQSLGQGPEFLIYFQGTGAADDSGLPNDRFFAVRPEGSVSTLKIQRTERGDSAVYLCASGQGLNTEAFFGQGTRLTVV.

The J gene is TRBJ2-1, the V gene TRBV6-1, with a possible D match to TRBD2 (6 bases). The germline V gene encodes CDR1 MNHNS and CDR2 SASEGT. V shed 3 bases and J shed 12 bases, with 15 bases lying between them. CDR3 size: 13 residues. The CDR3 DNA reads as TGTGCCAGCAGTGATCTAACCGGGACTTCGCAGTTCTTC. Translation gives CASSDLTGTSQFF.

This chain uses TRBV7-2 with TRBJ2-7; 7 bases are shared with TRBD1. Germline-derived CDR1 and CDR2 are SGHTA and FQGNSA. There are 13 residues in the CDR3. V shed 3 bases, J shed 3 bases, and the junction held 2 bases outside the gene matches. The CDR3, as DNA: TGTGCCAGCAGCTTGAGGGACAGCTACGAGCAGTACTTC. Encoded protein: CASSLRDSYEQYF.

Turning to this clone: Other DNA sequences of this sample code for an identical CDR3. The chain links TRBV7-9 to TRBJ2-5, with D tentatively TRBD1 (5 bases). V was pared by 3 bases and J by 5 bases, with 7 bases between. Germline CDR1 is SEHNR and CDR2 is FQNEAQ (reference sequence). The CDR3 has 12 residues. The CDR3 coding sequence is TGTGCCAGCAGCTTGGCAGGGGAGACCCAGTACTTC. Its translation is CASSLAGETQYF.

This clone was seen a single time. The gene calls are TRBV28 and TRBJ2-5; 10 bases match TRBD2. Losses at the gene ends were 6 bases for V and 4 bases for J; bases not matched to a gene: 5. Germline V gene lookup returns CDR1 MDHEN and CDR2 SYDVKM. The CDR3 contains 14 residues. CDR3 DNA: TGTGCCAGCAGGCCTAGCGGGGGAGGAGAGACCCAGTACTTC. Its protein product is CASRPSGGGETQYF.

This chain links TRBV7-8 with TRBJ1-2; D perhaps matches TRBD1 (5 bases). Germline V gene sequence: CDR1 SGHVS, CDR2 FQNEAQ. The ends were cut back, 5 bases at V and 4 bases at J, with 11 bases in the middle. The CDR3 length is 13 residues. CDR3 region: CASSPPGTYGYTF. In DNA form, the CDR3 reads TGTGCCAGCAGCCCCCCCGGGACCTATGGCTACACCTTC.

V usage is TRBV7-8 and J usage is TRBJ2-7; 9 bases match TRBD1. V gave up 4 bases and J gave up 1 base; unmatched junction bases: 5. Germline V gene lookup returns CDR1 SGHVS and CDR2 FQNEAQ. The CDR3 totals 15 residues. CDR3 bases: TGTGCCAGCAGCTCACAGGGGGCAGGGTCCTACGAGCAGTACTTC. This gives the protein CASSSQGAGSYEQYF.

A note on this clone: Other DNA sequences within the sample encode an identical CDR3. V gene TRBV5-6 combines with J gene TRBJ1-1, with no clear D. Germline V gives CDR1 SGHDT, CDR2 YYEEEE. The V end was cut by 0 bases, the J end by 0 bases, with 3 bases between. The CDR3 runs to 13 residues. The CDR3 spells CASSLALNTEAFF. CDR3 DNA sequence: TGTGCCAGCAGCTTGGCCCTGAACACTGAAGCTTTCTTT. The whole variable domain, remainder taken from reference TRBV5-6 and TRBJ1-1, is DAGVTQSPTHLIKTRGQQVTLRCSPKSGHDTVSWYQQALGQGPQFIFQYYEEEERQRGNFPDRFSGHQFPNYSSELNVNALLLGDSALYLCASSLALNTEAFFGQGTRLTVV.

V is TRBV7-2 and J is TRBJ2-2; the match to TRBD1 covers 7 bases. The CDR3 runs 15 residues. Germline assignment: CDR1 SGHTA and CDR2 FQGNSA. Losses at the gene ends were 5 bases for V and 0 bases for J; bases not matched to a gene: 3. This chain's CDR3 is CASSRGQANTGELFF. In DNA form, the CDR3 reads TGTGCCAGCAGCCGTGGACAGGCGAACACCGGGGAGCTGTTTTTT. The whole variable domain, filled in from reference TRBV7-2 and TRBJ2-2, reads GAGVSQSPSNKVTEKGKDVELRCDPISGHTALYWYRQSLGQGLEFLIYFQGNSAPDKSGLPSDRFSAERTGGSVSTLTIQRTQQEDSAVYLCASSRGQANTGELFFGEGSRLTVL.